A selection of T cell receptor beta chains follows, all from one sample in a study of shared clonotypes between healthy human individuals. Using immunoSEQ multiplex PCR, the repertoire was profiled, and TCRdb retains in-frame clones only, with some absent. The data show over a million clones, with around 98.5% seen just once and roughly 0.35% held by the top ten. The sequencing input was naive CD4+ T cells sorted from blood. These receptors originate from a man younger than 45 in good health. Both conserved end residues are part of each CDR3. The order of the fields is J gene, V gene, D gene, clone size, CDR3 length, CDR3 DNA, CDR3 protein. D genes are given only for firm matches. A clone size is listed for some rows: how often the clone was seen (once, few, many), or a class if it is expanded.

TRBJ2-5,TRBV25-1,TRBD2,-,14,TGTGCCAGCAAGGGACTAGGGGACCAAGAGACCCAGTACTTC,CASKGLGDQETQYF
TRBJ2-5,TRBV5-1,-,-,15,TGCGCCAGCAGCTTGGCGGGACGAGTCCAAGAGACCCAGTACTTC,CASSLAGRVQETQYF
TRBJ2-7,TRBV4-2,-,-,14,TGTGCCAGCAGCCAAGAGTCGGGGTCCTACGAGCAGTACTTC,CASSQESGSYEQYF
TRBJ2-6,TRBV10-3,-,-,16,TGTGCCATCAGTGGCCCGAGCGACTCTGGGGCCAACGTCCTGACTTTC,CAISGPSDSGANVLTF
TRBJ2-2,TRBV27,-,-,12,TGTGCCAGCAAGGGGGGCACCGGGGAGCTGTTTTTT,CASKGGTGELFF
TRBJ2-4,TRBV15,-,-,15,TGTGCCACCAGCAGAGGCGGACAGCTTAAAAACATTCAGTACTTC,CATSRGGQLKNIQYF
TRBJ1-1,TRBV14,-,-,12,TGTGCCAGCAGCCAAGATCCGGTGGGGGTTTTCTTT,CASSQDPVGVFF
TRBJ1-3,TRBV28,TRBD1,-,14,TGTGCCAGCAGTCGGACAGGGGGCAGAAACACCATATATTTT,CASSRTGGRNTIYF
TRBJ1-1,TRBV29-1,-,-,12,TGCAGCGTCAAACGTGGGGGGACTGAAGCTTTCTTT,CSVKRGGTEAFF
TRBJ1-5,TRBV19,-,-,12,TGTGCCAGTAGTATCGCGAATCAGCCCCAGCATTTT,CASSIANQPQHF
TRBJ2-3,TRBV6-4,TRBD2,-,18,TGTGCCAGCAGTCCCGGGACTAGCGGGAGTCTCCTGGCAGATACGCAGTATTTT,CASSPGTSGSLLADTQYF
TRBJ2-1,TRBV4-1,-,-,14,TGCGCCAGCAGCCAATTAATAGCGCGCGATGAGCAGTTCTTC,CASSQLIARDEQFF
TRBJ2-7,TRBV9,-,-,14,TGTGCCAGCAGCTCCCAAGGGTTCCCCTACGAGCAGTACTTC,CASSSQGFPYEQYF
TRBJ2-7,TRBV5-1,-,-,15,TGCGCCAGCAGCTTCAGCGGTGGCATTACCTACGAGCAGTACTTC,CASSFSGGITYEQYF
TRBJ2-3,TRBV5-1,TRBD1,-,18,TGCGCCAGCAGCTTGGTGGCAGGGGGCGGTTTTGGAACAGATACGCAGTATTTT,CASSLVAGGGFGTDTQYF
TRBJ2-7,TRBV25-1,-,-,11,TGTGCCAGCAGCGGGATTTACGAGCAGTACTTC,CASSGIYEQYF
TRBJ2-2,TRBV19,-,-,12,TGTGCCAGTAGTATAGGGGTTGGGGAGCTGTTTTTT,CASSIGVGELFF
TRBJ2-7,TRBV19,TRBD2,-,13,TGTGCCAGTAGTCTTAGCGGGAACTACGAGCAGTACTTC,CASSLSGNYEQYF
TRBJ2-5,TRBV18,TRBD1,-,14,TGTGCCAGCTCACGGGGACAGCACCAAGAGACCCAGTACTTC,CASSRGQHQETQYF
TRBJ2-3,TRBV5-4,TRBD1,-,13,TGTGCCAGCCGGACAGGGATGCCAGATACGCAGTATTTT,CASRTGMPDTQYF
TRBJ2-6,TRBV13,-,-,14,TGTGCCAGCAGCCCGAACTCTGGGGCCAACGTCCTGACTTTC,CASSPNSGANVLTF
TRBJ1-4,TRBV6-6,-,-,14,TGTGCCAGCAGTTACGGGCAGTCTAATGAAAAACTGTTTTTT,CASSYGQSNEKLFF
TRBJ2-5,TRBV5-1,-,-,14,TGCGCCAGCAGCTTAGGAACGTACCAAGAGACCCAGTACTTC,CASSLGTYQETQYF
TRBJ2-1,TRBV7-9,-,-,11,TGTGCCAGCAGCTTACGTAATGAGCAGTTCTTC,CASSLRNEQFF
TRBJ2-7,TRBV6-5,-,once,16,TGTGCCAGCAGTTTAATCCGGGCAACCAACCCCCTCGAGCAGTACTTC,CASSLIRATNPLEQYF
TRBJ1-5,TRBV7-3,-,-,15,TGTGCCAGCAGCTTCTGGGCGTATAGCAATCAGCCCCAGCATTTT,CASSFWAYSNQPQHF
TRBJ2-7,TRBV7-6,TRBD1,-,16,TGTGCCAGCAGCTTAAAAGGGACAGCCCGGGGCTACGAGCAGTACTTC,CASSLKGTARGYEQYF
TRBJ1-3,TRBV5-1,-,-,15,TGCGCCAGCAGCTTGGCCCTGGGTACAGGAAACACCATATATTTT,CASSLALGTGNTIYF
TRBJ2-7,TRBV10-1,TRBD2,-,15,TGCGCCAGCAAAGCGGGGCTAGCGGGAGTCTACGAGCAGTACTTC,CASKAGLAGVYEQYF
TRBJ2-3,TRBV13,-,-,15,TGTGCCAGCAGCCAACTCGACAGAAGCACAGATACGCAGTATTTT,CASSQLDRSTDTQYF
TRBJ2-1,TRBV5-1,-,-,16,TGCGCCAGCAGCTTTATGGGAGCCCCTCGAATCAATGAGCAGTTCTTC,CASSFMGAPRINEQFF
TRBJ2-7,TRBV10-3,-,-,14,TGTGCCATCAGTGAGGGCAGGGGTAGGTACGAGCAGTACTTC,CAISEGRGRYEQYF
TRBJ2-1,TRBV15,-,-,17,TGTGCCACCAGCACAACCTCGGGCCAGGGAGATCCTAGTGAGCAGTTCTTC,CATSTTSGQGDPSEQFF
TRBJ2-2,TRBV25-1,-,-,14,TGTGCCAGCAGTGATTCTAGAGAGACCGGGGAGCTGTTTTTT,CASSDSRETGELFF
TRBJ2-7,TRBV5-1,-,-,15,TGCGCCAGCAGCCCCACACGTTCGGAAGGCGACGAGCAGTACTTC,CASSPTRSEGDEQYF
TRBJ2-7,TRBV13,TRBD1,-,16,TGTGCCAGCAGCCCAGGGGGCGGTTTGAGCTCCTACGAGCAGTACTTC,CASSPGGGLSSYEQYF
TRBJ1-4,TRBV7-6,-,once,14,TGTGCCAGCAGAGGGGTGGCAACTAATGAAAAACTGTTTTTT,CASRGVATNEKLFF
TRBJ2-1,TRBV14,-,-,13,TGTGCCAGCAGCCAAGGTGGAAGGCATGAGCAGTTCTTC,CASSQGGRHEQFF
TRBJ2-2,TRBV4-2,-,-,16,TGTGCCAGCAGCCAAGTACCGGCAGGTTCGACCGGGGAGCTGTTTTTT,CASSQVPAGSTGELFF
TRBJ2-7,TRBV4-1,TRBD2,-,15,TGCGCCAGCAGCCAAGAAGCGGGAACTGGGTACGAGCAGTACTTC,CASSQEAGTGYEQYF
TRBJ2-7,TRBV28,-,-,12,TGTGCCAGCAGAAATTTAAGCTACGAGCAGTACTTC,CASRNLSYEQYF
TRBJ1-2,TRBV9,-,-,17,TGTGCCAGCAGCGTAGCAAGTCTGGCCTCGGGGGGCTATGGCTACACCTTC,CASSVASLASGGYGYTF
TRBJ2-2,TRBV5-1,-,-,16,TGCGCCAGCAGCGCGGCACCTGGACCCGCGGACGGGGAGCTGTTTTTT,CASSAAPGPADGELFF
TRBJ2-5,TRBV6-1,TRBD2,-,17,TGTGCCAGCAGTGGGGGACTAGCCCTGGGGTACCAAGAGACCCAGTACTTC,CASSGGLALGYQETQYF
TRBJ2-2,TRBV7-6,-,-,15,TGTGCCAGCAGCTTAGGTAGCCTTAACACCGGGGAGCTGTTTTTT,CASSLGSLNTGELFF
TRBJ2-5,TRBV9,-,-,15,TGTGCCAGCAGCGTAGACGTAGTGGGATTCGAGACCCAGTACTTC,CASSVDVVGFETQYF
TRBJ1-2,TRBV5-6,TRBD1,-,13,TGTGCCAGCGGATTTGGGGACAGCTATGGCTACACCTTC,CASGFGDSYGYTF
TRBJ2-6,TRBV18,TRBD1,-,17,TGTGCCAGCTCACCACGGGACAGGGGCACTGGGGCCAACGTCCTGACTTTC,CASSPRDRGTGANVLTF
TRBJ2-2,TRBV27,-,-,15,TGTGCCAGCAGTTATTCGGGCCGAAGCCCCGGGGAGCTGTTTTTT,CASSYSGRSPGELFF